Listed here are 3 T cell receptor beta chains from one sample, sequenced in a study of T cells in Graves' hyperthyroidism and ophthalmopathy (dated by TCRdb to 2018 to 2020). Library preparation employed multiplex PCR. The sequencing machine was an Illumina HiSeq 2000. TCR beta CDR3 regions were amplified from RNA transcripts. The TCR CDR3 was subjected to a first round of RT-PCR using the HTBI primer set and the Qiagen OneStep RT-PCR kit. The public reads were reanalyzed by TCRdb: fastp trimming at Q25, MiXCR alignment, in-frame beta chains only. CDR3 protein duplicates are merged, each entry listing the most common genes and DNA. The sample contains about 160,000 distinct CDR3 sequences, approximately 9% of them found a single time. The top ten hold roughly a fifth of the sample. The sample was blood. These receptors were obtained from a woman younger than 35 with Graves' hyperthyroidism that later progressed to Graves' ophthalmopathy.

The chain recombines TRBV14 with TRBJ1-6; D is undetermined. Trimming stripped 1 base from V and 7 bases from J, with 8 bases between. The germline gives CDR1 SGHDN, CDR2 FVKESK. There are 14 residues in the CDR3. CDR3 bases: TGTGCCAGCAGCCAAGGGATGGCGAATTCACCCCTCCACTTT. This sequence encodes CASSQGMANSPLHF.

At least ten counts were recorded for this clonotype. The gene calls are TRBV28 and TRBJ2-7; D perhaps matches TRBD2 (6 bases). V lost 8 bases to trimming and J lost 1 base, with 15 bases between them. Germline CDR1 MDHEN, CDR2 SYDVKM. The CDR3 runs 14 residues. The CDR3 nucleotides read TGTGCCAGCTACGCGGGACTCCGGTCCTACGAGCAGTACTTC. It translates to CASYAGLRSYEQYF.

This rearrangement joins TRBV20-1 to TRBJ2-5; TRBD2 agrees at 7 bases. The V gene end was trimmed by 1 base and the J gene end by 2 bases; junction bases not matched to a gene: 4. CDR1 and CDR2 from the germline V gene are DFQATT and SNEGSKA (reference sequence). The CDR3 length is 14 residues. CDR3: CSARAGGLQETQYF. For the CDR3, the DNA is TGCAGTGCTAGAGCGGGGGGTCTTCAAGAGACCCAGTACTTC.